This T cell receptor beta chain emerged from a study of blood T cells in healthy people across ages. The V and J ends lost 3 bases and 0 bases respectively, with 2 bases between them. This CDR3 region has 13 residues. Germline values: CDR1 LGHDT, CDR2 YNNKEL (reference sequence). Sample-barcoded 5' priming and a J-beta primer mix drove a second PCR of roughly 6 to 12 cycles. One entry per CDR3 protein, called by TCRdb with MiXCR from the 5' RACE reads. The sample lists approximately 800,000 distinct CDR3 sequences; about 26% were seen once. The sample, approximately 10 milliliters of peripheral blood, was drawn from each donor. These data were also filed under a second study, of T cells of mothers and their children. That source reports: The study obtained over 8.5 million TCR beta CDR3 reads per mother and 3 million to 3.5 million per child.

The source of this sequence is a boy younger than 18 in good health. The material sequenced was blood. This chain uses TRBV3-1 with TRBJ2-2; D gene uncertain. CDR3 DNA sequence: TGTGCCAGCAGCCACGCGAACACCGGGGAGCTGTTTTTT. Translation: CASSHANTGELFF. The full variable domain, its missing parts supplied by reference TRBV3-1 and TRBJ2-2, is DTAVSQTPKYLVTQMGNDKSIKCEQNLGHDTMYWYKQDSKKFLKIMFSYNNKELIINETVPNRFSPKSPDKAHLNLHINSLELGDSAVYFCASSHANTGELFFGEGSRLTVL.